The 2 T cell receptor beta chains below come from one sample, sequenced in a study of a mutant IDH1 vaccine in newly diagnosed glioma (dated by TCRdb to the early 2020s). Which antigens these TCRs recognize remains unknown. The time point tag for this specimen amounts to: week 35, safety follow-up. Each vaccine dose, consisting of 300 ug of a 20-mer mutant IDH1 peptide in Montanide, was administered subcutaneously with topical imiquimod. Library generation was performed with the immunoSEQ multiplex PCR assay. TCRdb mirrors the immuneACCESS table, restricted to in-frame sequences. Some clones are absent from its copies; in checked studies, under half trace to an unresolved V gene, and the reason for the others is unknown. A total of fewer than 90,000 clones appear in this sample, less than 90% of them only once. The ten largest clones add up to 12% of the sample. The input for sequencing was PBMCs, taken from a glioma patient whose treatment included an IDH1 peptide vaccine. Every receptor here comes from a man between 18 and 29 years old with glioma.

The V gene is TRBV4-1, the J gene TRBJ1-2, with D maybe TRBD1 (6 bases). This CDR3 is 17 amino acids long. V lost 4 bases and J lost 4, with 22 bases in between. Germline values: CDR1 MGHRA, CDR2 YSYEKL. CDR3 sequence (DNA): TGCGCCAGCAGCCCGCGCTCGCGACAGGAGCACTCCTATGGCTACACCTTC. This encodes CASSPRSRQEHSYGYTF.

The J gene is TRBJ2-7, the V gene TRBV7-9, with D perhaps matching TRBD1 or TRBD2 (5 bases each). There are 16 residues in the CDR3. V lost 4 bases, J lost 3 bases, and 19 bases lay in between. CDR1 and CDR2 from the germline V gene are SEHNR and FQNEAQ (reference sequence). The CDR3 loop is CASSSVVGVGSYEQYF. DNA of the CDR3: TGTGCCAGCAGCTCGGTCGTGGGGGTGGGGAGCTACGAGCAGTACTTC.